This TCR beta chain was sequenced during a study of cytomegalovirus exposure and HLA in healthy donors. Both 60 Vbeta primers and 13 Jbeta primers went into the PCR. Profiled with immunoSEQ multiplex PCR; TCRdb holds only in-frame clones, not every one. This sample carries 190,000 or so clones, roughly 87% of them seen once, and the ten largest clones take 1.6%. The CDR3 has 15 amino acids. CDR1 and CDR2 (germline): MNHEY, SVGAGI. V was cut by 7 bases and J by 1 base, with 11 bases left in between. The receptor was isolated from a man aged 45-65 years in good health and CMV-seronegative. The specimen sequenced was PBMCs. The chain uses TRBV6-5 and TRBJ1-6, with D maybe TRBD1 (5 bases). The CDR3 bases are TGTGCCAGCACCCTCGGGGGTTCCTATAATTCACCCCTCCACTTT. It yields the protein CASTLGGSYNSPLHF.